This T cell receptor (beta chain) was observed in a study of cytomegalovirus exposure and HLA in healthy donors. Study results and caveats: Earlier analysis found most TCR beta V segments productive about 87% or about 30% of the time.

In the case of this clone: Its antigen is not identified.

Healthy bone marrow donors formed the donor group. Amplification used 60 Vbeta primers and 13 Jbeta primers. Only in-frame clones appear in the TCRdb table, and some are missing; sequencing was by immunoSEQ multiplex PCR. The table includes about 140,000 clones, approximately 81% detected once. This CDR3 spans 16 amino acids. Germline CDR1 reads MNHNS; CDR2 reads SASEGT. V trimming: 3 bases; J trimming: 5 bases; junction bases outside the gene matches: 8. The sequence came from a boy aged 2 to 9 in good health and CMV-seronegative. The chain is built from TRBV6-1 and TRBJ2-1; 9 bases agree with TRBD2. Sequencing used PBMCs. CDR3 coding DNA: TGTGCCAGCAGTGAGATAATAGCGGGGGCGAACAATGAGCAGTTCTTC. Protein: CASSEIIAGANNEQFF.